This T cell receptor (beta chain) was obtained from a study of shared clonotypes between healthy human individuals. General study points: Generally, estimated richness proved larger in naive subsets than it did in memory subsets.

Trimming removed 4 bases at V and 3 bases at J, with 10 bases between. CDR3 length equals 14 residues. Germline CDR1 is ENHRY and CDR2 is SYGVKD. In its sample, this clone was seen once. No antigen is known for it. Other DNA sequences in this sample translate to the same CDR3. Sequenced by immunoSEQ multiplex PCR; TCRdb stores in-frame clones only, minus some. The sample lists over a million clones, around three quarters occurring once. The TCR sequence derives from a man aged 18 to 30 in good health. Some clones in this sample may be carry-over from other donors' samples. The rearrangement uses TRBV10-3 and TRBJ1-5; TRBD1 is a possible D gene (5 bases). Specimen: memory CD4+ T cells from PBMCs. Subset defined: CD45RA-negative fraction. CDR3 residues: CAISGDGYNQPQHF. The CDR3 DNA reads as TGTGCCATCAGTGGGGACGGTTACAATCAGCCCCAGCATTTT.